These 17 T cell receptor beta chains originate from one sample sequenced in a study of beta chain features in type 1 diabetes (dated by TCRdb to the late 2010s). Receptor amplification or capture employed the immunoSEQ multiplex PCR assay. All of the isolated RNA was reverse transcribed with the High Capacity cDNA Reverse Transcription Kit, so expressed TCRB transcripts were sequenced. Held by TCRdb, this immuneACCESS table contains in-frame sequences only and omits some clones. Under half of the omission traces to an unresolved V gene where checked; the cause of the rest is unknown. The sample table records over 500,000 clones; around 16% of these occur just once. In total, the top ten clones hold about 0.087% of the sample. The specimen was naive CD4+ T cells from blood. The sample's cell subset or site, from its label and the paper: true naive CD4+ T cells. The source is a man aged 18 to 30 in good health.

This rearrangement joins TRBV28 to TRBJ2-3; 8 bases are shared with TRBD2. This CDR3 contains 15 residues. Losses at the gene ends were 4 bases for V and 4 bases for J; bases not matched to a gene: 7. Germline V gene sequence: CDR1 MDHEN, CDR2 SYDVKM. CDR3 residues: CASSSGGVGADTQYF. In DNA form, the CDR3 reads TGTGCCAGCAGTTCCGGGGGGGTGGGCGCAGATACGCAGTATTTT.

This clone was seen more than once but under ten times. The rearrangement links TRBV28 to TRBJ2-2; D possibly corresponds to TRBD1 (5 bases). Per the germline V gene, CDR1 is MDHEN and CDR2 is SYDVKM. The CDR3 is 18 amino acids. With 3 bases removed from V and 5 bases from J, the gap between germline ends came to 22 bases. CDR3 coding DNA: TGTGCCAGCAGTTTGAGCAGGCGACAGAGGAAGTGGACCGGGGAGCTGTTTTTT. This encodes CASSLSRRQRKWTGELFF.

The rearrangement uses TRBV9 and TRBJ1-2; TRBD1 matches at 8 bases. This CDR3 is 14 amino acids long. V dropped 3 bases and J dropped 3; count of bases not matched to a gene: 4. Germline V lookup: CDR1 SGDLS, CDR2 YYNGEE. The chain's CDR3 is CASSGPDRDYGYTF. The CDR3 coding sequence is TGTGCCAGCAGCGGCCCGGACAGGGACTATGGCTACACCTTC.

This clone was counted at least ten times. Within the sample, other DNA sequences also encode this same CDR3. V is TRBV10-3 and J is TRBJ2-7; D is uncertain. The germline V gene encodes CDR1 ENHRY and CDR2 SYGVKD. Between the trimmed V and J ends, which lost 0 bases and 4 bases, there was a span of 4 bases. The CDR3 length is 12 residues. CDR3 sequence reads: CAISESGYEQYF. The CDR3 coding sequence is TGTGCCATCAGTGAGTCGGGTTACGAGCAGTACTTC.

This clone was picked up a small number of times. V gene TRBV13 combines with J gene TRBJ2-7; 7 bases align to TRBD1. The CDR3 is 15 amino acids. Germline values: CDR1 PRHDT, CDR2 FYEKMQ (reference sequence). V shed 4 bases, J shed 3 bases, and the junction held 9 bases outside the gene matches. The CDR3 DNA reads as TGTGCCAGCAGCTCCTTCCCACAGGGGTTCTACGAGCAGTACTTC. It translates to CASSSFPQGFYEQYF.

This clone was seen a few times. The chain links TRBV7-2 to TRBJ2-1; the D is unclear. Germline V CDR1 and CDR2: SGHTA, FQGNSA. V was clipped by 5 bases and J by 4 bases, with 6 bases between them. The CDR3 loop spans 12 amino acids. Here the CDR3 reads CASSTAYNEQFF. CDR3 nucleotide sequence: TGTGCCAGCAGCACAGCTTACAATGAGCAGTTCTTC.

This chain links TRBV6-6 with TRBJ2-2; no reliable D call. The length of the CDR3 is 12 residues. Germline CDR1 is MNHNY and CDR2 is SVGAGI (reference sequence). Trimming cost V 7 bases and J 6 bases, with 9 bases left between them. The DNA for the CDR3 is TGTGCCAGCATGGGTGGGTCCGGGGAGCTGTTTTTT. Its protein is CASMGGSGELFF.

The genes are TRBV7-3 and TRBJ2-3, with 7 bases identical to TRBD1. There are 15 residues in the CDR3. Trimming took 5 bases from V and 2 from J; bases not matched to a gene: 7. Germline V gives CDR1 SGHTA, CDR2 FQGTGA. The CDR3 DNA follows: TGTGCCAGCAGCCGCCAAACAGGGGTCACAGATACGCAGTATTTT. This codes for CASSRQTGVTDTQYF.

The J gene is TRBJ2-1, the V gene TRBV10-3; 9 bases line up with TRBD1. CDR1 is ENHRY and CDR2 is SYGVKD in the germline V gene. The junction had 5 bases not matched to a gene; V was cut back by 4 bases and J by 4 bases. The CDR3 totals 15 residues. The CDR3 sequence: CAISGPGQGYNEQFF. The CDR3 nucleotides read TGTGCCATCAGTGGCCCGGGACAGGGTTACAATGAGCAGTTCTTC.

This sequence joins TRBV7-9 and TRBJ2-5, with 8 nucleotides matching TRBD1. The J call could be wrong; TRBJ2-7 is a better fit for the DNA end. CDR1 is SEHNR and CDR2 is FQNEAQ in the germline V gene (reference sequence). CDR3 length: 16 amino acids. For the CDR3, the DNA is TGTGCCAGCAGCCTAGAGTATGACAGGGGCGTCTACGAGCAGTACTTC. It codes for CASSLEYDRGVYEQYF.

The rearrangement joins TRBV6-4 to TRBJ2-7; D is perhaps TRBD2 (6 bases). Germline assignment: CDR1 MRHNA and CDR2 SNTAGT. The CDR3 covers 15 residues. Trimming removed 6 bases at V and 0 bases at J, with 15 bases between. CDR3 region: CASSAGMGNSYEQYF. The CDR3 bases are TGTGCCAGCAGCGCGGGGATGGGGAACTCCTACGAGCAGTACTTC.

This clone was seen a handful of times. This chain uses TRBV7-2 with TRBJ1-2; D is ambiguous. Germline V CDR1 and CDR2: SGHTA, FQGNSA. There are 13 residues in the CDR3. V gave up 3 bases and J gave up 5 bases, with 10 bases separating them. CDR3 sequence reads: CASSLTREYGYTF. The CDR3 nucleotides read TGTGCCAGCAGCTTGACGAGGGAGTATGGCTACACCTTC.

This clone was counted between two and nine times. The V gene is TRBV6-5, the J gene TRBJ2-7; the D call may be TRBD1 or TRBD2 (5 bases each). The length of the CDR3 is 14 residues. CDR1 is MNHEY, CDR2 SVGAGI, per germline. V was shortened by 5 bases and J by 0 bases, with 11 bases between the two germline ends. CDR3 residues: CASSPGPLSYEQYF. CDR3 DNA sequence: TGTGCCAGCAGTCCGGGGCCCCTCTCCTACGAGCAGTACTTC.

On this clone itself: Other DNA sequences in this sample translate to the same CDR3. The V gene is TRBV11-2, the J gene TRBJ2-7, with D unclear. The germline gives CDR1 SGHAT, CDR2 FQNNGV. This CDR3 region has 15 residues. Trimming removed 5 bases from V and 0 bases from J, with 14 bases in between. The CDR3 DNA reads as TGTGCCAGCAGCCCCCACTCACTCTCCTCCTACGAGCAGTACTTC. This sequence encodes CASSPHSLSSYEQYF.

This clone was seen a handful of times. The J gene is TRBJ1-2, the V gene TRBV4-3, with D tentatively TRBD1 (5 bases). CDR1 LGHNA and CDR2 YSLEER come from the germline V gene. The CDR3 is 14 amino acids. V was clipped by 3 bases and J by 8 bases, with 16 bases between them. This CDR3 is CASSHSSGAGGYTF. CDR3 nucleotides: TGCGCCAGCAGCCACTCTTCTGGGGCAGGAGGCTACACCTTC.

This clone showed up just a few times. This rearrangement joins TRBV29-1 to TRBJ2-2, with D perhaps TRBD1 or TRBD2 (5 bases each). Trimming pared 7 bases from V and 8 bases from J, leaving 23 bases between. The germline V gene has CDR1 SQVTM and CDR2 ANQGSEA. The CDR3 length is 15 residues. The CDR3 loop reads CSARLGRTEAGELFF. The DNA for the CDR3 is TGCAGCGCTCGATTGGGACGGACGGAGGCGGGGGAGCTGTTTTTT.

In its sample, this clone was seen a few times. This chain uses TRBV9 with TRBJ2-5, with 8 bases fitting TRBD1. The J segment lost 6 bases and the V segment lost 0 bases, leaving 10 bases of the junction unmatched. Germline assignment: CDR1 SGDLS and CDR2 YYNGEE. CDR3 size: 16 residues. The CDR3 loop reads CASSVAPTGVEQTQYF. The DNA of the CDR3 is TGTGCCAGCAGCGTAGCTCCGACAGGGGTTGAACAGACCCAGTACTTC.